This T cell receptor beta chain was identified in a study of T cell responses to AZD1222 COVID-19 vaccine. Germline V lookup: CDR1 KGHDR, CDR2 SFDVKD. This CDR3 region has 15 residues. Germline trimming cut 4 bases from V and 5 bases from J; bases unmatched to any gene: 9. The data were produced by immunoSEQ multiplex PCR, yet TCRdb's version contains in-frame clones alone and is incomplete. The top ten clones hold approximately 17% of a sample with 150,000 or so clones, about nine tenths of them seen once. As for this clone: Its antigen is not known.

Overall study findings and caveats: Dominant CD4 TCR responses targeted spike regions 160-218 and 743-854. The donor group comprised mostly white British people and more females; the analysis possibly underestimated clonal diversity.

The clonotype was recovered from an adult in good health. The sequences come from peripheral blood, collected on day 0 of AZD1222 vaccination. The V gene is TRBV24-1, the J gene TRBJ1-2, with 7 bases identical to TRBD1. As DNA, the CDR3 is TGTGCCACCAGTGACGTTCGGGACAGCGTGTATGGCTACACCTTC. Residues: CATSDVRDSVYGYTF.